These 3 T cell receptor beta chains were sequenced from one sample in a study of early T cells in non-severe SARS-CoV-2 infection. TCRdb re-derived calls from the 5' RACE reads in MiXCR, one entry per CDR3 protein. This sample has roughly 75,000 distinct CDR3 sequences, with over 9% found just once. Material for sequencing was whole blood. The source of these receptors is an adult who was a healthcare worker with PCR-confirmed SARS-CoV-2 infection or an uninfected control (not recorded which).

This clonotype was seen only a few times. The chain uses TRBV12-3 or TRBV12-4 and TRBJ2-6; TRBD1 is a possible D gene (6 bases). V lost 5 bases and J 3 bases, leaving 17 bases between the germline ends. The length of the CDR3 is 17 residues. This chain's CDR3 is CASSPGVQADGANVLTF. The CDR3 DNA is TGTGCCAGCAGTCCAGGGGTTCAGGCGGATGGGGCCAACGTCCTGACTTTC.

This chain links TRBV3-1 with TRBJ2-3; 11 bases are shared with TRBD2. J was trimmed by 1 base and V by 0 bases; bases with no gene match: 0. In germline, CDR1 is LGHDT, CDR2 YNNKEL (reference sequence). This CDR3 has 16 residues. The CDR3 sequence is CASSQELAGGTDTQYF. In nucleotides, the CDR3 is TGTGCCAGCAGCCAAGAACTAGCGGGGGGCACAGATACGCAGTATTTT.

The chain is built from TRBV6-5 and TRBJ1-1; D is unclear. The ends were cut back, 8 bases at V and 7 bases at J, with 14 bases in the middle. The CDR3 has 12 amino acids. Per the germline V gene, CDR1 is MNHEY and CDR2 is SVGAGI. The CDR3 spells CASGLSGFEAFF. In DNA form, the CDR3 reads TGTGCCAGCGGTCTTTCCGGTTTTGAAGCTTTCTTT.